Listed below are T cell receptor beta chains from one sample, sequenced in a study of blood T cell repertoires in COVID-19. Generated by immunoSEQ multiplex PCR, the TCRdb table keeps only in-frame clones and is missing some. The data hold about 71,000 clones, with 75% to 90% observed a single time. Material for sequencing was peripheral blood. These receptors were taken from a human donor in a cohort sampled during active COVID-19. Both conserved end residues are part of each CDR3.

j_call cdr3_length v_call cdr3_aa
TRBJ1-6 16 TRBV7-9 CASSLGGQGLNSPLHF
TRBJ1-4 14 TRBV30 CAWSRNRGAEKLFF
TRBJ2-2 16 TRBV7-3 CASSPLTGMNTGELFF
TRBJ2-1 16 TRBV6-2/TRBV6-3 CASSYLITHPRNEQFF
TRBJ2-3 15 TRBV7-9 CASSPGGFSADTQYF
TRBJ2-3 14 TRBV28 CASSSQGGTDTQYF
TRBJ2-7 16 TRBV5-5 CASSLFVQGAAYEQYF
TRBJ2-1 14 TRBV5-1 CASSFGLAGAEQFF
TRBJ1-4 19 TRBV7-2 CASSLARGTGKATNEKLFF
TRBJ2-7 12 TRBV29-1 CSALGGSYEQYF
TRBJ1-1 15 TRBV27 CASSLSSGLNTEAFF
TRBJ2-7 14 TRBV15 CATSLSRDTYRQYF
TRBJ1-2 14 TRBV2 CASRPEGSPYGYTF
TRBJ1-4 16 TRBV13 CASSPSRTGGDEKLFF
TRBJ2-7 14 TRBV28 CASSREALPYEQYF